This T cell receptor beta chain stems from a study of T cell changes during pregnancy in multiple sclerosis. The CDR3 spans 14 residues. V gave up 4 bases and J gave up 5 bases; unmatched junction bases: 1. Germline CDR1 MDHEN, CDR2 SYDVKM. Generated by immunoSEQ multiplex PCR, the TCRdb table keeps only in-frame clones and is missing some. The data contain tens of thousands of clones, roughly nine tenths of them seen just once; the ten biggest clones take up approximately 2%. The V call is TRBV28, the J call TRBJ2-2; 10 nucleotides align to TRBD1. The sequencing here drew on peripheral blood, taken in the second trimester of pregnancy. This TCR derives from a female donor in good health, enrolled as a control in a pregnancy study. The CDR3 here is CASSWTGGTGELFF. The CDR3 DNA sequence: TGTGCCAGCAGTTGGACAGGGGGAACCGGGGAGCTGTTTTTT.